A single TCR beta chain is shown here with its context. Its target antigen remains unknown. One base away there is no much larger clone; base qualities are not given. The identical CDR3 is also encoded by other nucleotide sequences in the sample. V is reduced by 5 bases and J by 7 bases, leaving a spacing of 9 bases between them. The germline V gene (reference sequence) gives CDR1 as LNHDA and CDR2 as SQIVND. Spanning cysteine to phenylalanine, the CDR3 consists of 13 amino acids. Just the 39-base CDR3 DNA is kept, in frame starting at base 1. This entry belongs to a study of blood T cell repertoires in COVID-19 (dated by TCRdb to about 2020). Background for the entire study: Samples covering the acute and convalescent phases of COVID-19 were provided by collaborators in the United States, Italy and Spain. The material from the prospective study consisted of cDNA or gDNA derived from T cells, B-cell-depleted T cells, or PBMCs. The dataset comprised deeply sampled blood TCRbeta repertoires from subjects exposed to, actively infected with, or recovered from COVID-19. The repertoires were made available in a free public database intended to serve as a resource for research on the immune response to SARS-CoV-2. Samples were obtained from the ongoing ImmuneRACE study (first 160 participants) and from some 1,200 subjects provided by 6 global collaborators. Sample metadata almost always included a de-identified subject ID, COVID-19 status, age in years and sex. Where available, HLA class I and class II types were taken from metadata supplied by the sample provider and were not determined by assay-based typing.

Beyond this particular receptor, the publication reports: The quantity of clinical and demographic metadata differed by source and by participant and was supplied without curation.

TCRbeta CDR3 regions were amplified from genomic DNA by means of the immunoSEQ Assay, a bias-controlled multiplex PCR. The paper's data handling went like this. Nucleated cell counts per sample were estimated from amplification of reference gene primers within the assay. Sequence reads were collapsed and filtered to measure the absolute abundance of every unique TCRbeta CDR3 rearrangement. For each sample, productive Simpson clonality was calculated as the square root of Simpson's diversity index across productive rearrangements. As stored in TCRdb, this immuneACCESS dataset retains in-frame rearrangements with V and J assigned. A fraction of the clones does not appear; measured against another copy, unresolved V genes explain less than half of the discrepancy, and the remainder lacks a known reason. The D gene and trimming were derived from the DNA, and the V and J assignments and clone size from that table. Within this sample are fewer than 90,000 clones, with about 83% of them counted one time only. The leading ten clones occupy less than 7% of the sample.

In Seattle, one collaborating source enrolled patients while the infection was active and tracked those patients longitudinally over the course of disease. Each collaborating institution followed its own protocols to collect whole blood in K2EDTA tubes. For TCRbeta analysis, collaborators shipped samples in one of three forms: frozen whole blood, isolated PBMCs, or DNA extracted from either of those sample types. Sequenced sample: peripheral blood. The sequence links TRBV19 to TRBJ1-6, with a tentative D gene TRBD1 over 5 matching bases. The receptor was isolated from a man aged 65 to 79 with COVID-19, enrolled during active disease. The CDR3 here reads CASSPRGNSPLHF. The nucleotide sequence is given as TGTGCCAGTAGTCCCCGGGGGAATTCACCCCTCCACTTT.